This passage covers 15 T cell receptor beta chains from one sample sequenced in a study of cytomegalovirus exposure and HLA in healthy donors. Using immunoSEQ multiplex PCR, the repertoire was profiled, and TCRdb retains in-frame clones only, with some absent. The top ten hold 5.7% of the sample, which has under 200,000 clones, roughly 90% seen once. Sample: PBMCs. Receptors were obtained from a woman in her 30s in good health and CMV-seronegative.

This clone turned up a few times. The chain has TRBV6-5 and TRBJ1-2; no reliable D call. The V gene lost 2 bases and the J gene lost 8 bases, with 15 bases spanning the gap. In germline, CDR1 is MNHEY, CDR2 SVGAGI. The CDR3 runs to 14 residues. The CDR3 reads CASSYGDGSQGYTF. CDR3 in DNA: TGTGCCAGCAGTTACGGTGACGGCTCCCAGGGCTACACCTTC.

Points on this clone: Other DNA sequences in the sample encode the same CDR3. The rearrangement links TRBV5-1 to TRBJ1-1, with TRBD1 matching 8 bases. Trimming cost V 2 bases and J 5 bases; bases outside gene matches: 5. The V gene's germline CDR1 is SGHRS and CDR2 YFSETQ. There are 14 residues in the CDR3. This chain's CDR3 is CASSLGQGGTEAFF. The DNA for the CDR3 is TGCGCCAGCAGCTTAGGACAGGGAGGTACTGAAGCTTTCTTT.

This chain joins TRBV27 and TRBJ1-1; 11 bases line up with TRBD1. J gave up 5 bases and V 8 bases, and 7 bases lay outside the gene matches. This CDR3 is 14 amino acids long. Looked up from germline, CDR1 is MNHEY and CDR2 is SMNVEV (reference sequence). CDR3 nucleotides: TGTGCCAGCTTTGGACAGGGGGCTATGACTGAAGCTTTCTTT. It codes for CASFGQGAMTEAFF.

This chain connects TRBV28 to TRBJ2-3; D possibly corresponds to TRBD2 (6 bases). Germline loops: CDR1 MDHEN, CDR2 SYDVKM. The CDR3 consists of 15 residues. V shed 6 bases and J shed 2 bases, with 15 bases lying between them. In DNA, the CDR3 is TGTGCCAGCAGGATTGTGGCGGGGACCACAGATACGCAGTATTTT. It codes for CASRIVAGTTDTQYF.

The chain joins TRBV29-1 to TRBJ1-2; D might be TRBD1 (5 bases). The germline V and J ends were trimmed by 7 bases and 4 bases, with 22 bases remaining between them. Per the germline V gene, CDR1 is SQVTM and CDR2 is ANQGSEA. This CDR3 has 15 amino acids. The CDR3 region is CSATFDSLMLYGYTF. CDR3 nucleotides: TGCAGCGCCACATTCGACAGCCTCATGCTCTATGGCTACACCTTC.

The chain links TRBV9 to TRBJ2-7, with TRBD1 matching 7 bases. CDR3 length: 15 amino acids. CDR1 is SGDLS, CDR2 YYNGEE, per germline. Unmatched junction bases numbered 7, after V lost 0 bases and J lost 4 bases. The CDR3 bases are TGTGCCAGCAGCGTAGGACAGGGTGGCTTATACGAGCAGTACTTC. Translating it yields CASSVGQGGLYEQYF.

On this clone: Other DNA sequences in the sample encode the same CDR3. The chain joins TRBV4-3 to TRBJ2-3; D is possibly TRBD2 (6 bases). Trimming left V 0 bases short and J 1 base short, with 8 bases between. The length of the CDR3 is 15 residues. Germline lookup yields CDR1 LGHNA and CDR2 YSLEER. Written as DNA, the CDR3 is TGCGCCAGCAGCCAAGATCCTAGCGGCACAGATACGCAGTATTTT. Protein product: CASSQDPSGTDTQYF.

The rearrangement uses TRBV14 and TRBJ1-6, with D unclear. This CDR3 spans 13 amino acids. Germline V gene lookup returns CDR1 SGHDN and CDR2 FVKESK. V lost 6 bases, J lost 10 bases, and 13 bases lay in between. CDR3 sequence: CASSPKYWSPLHF. CDR3 in DNA: TGTGCCAGCAGTCCAAAATATTGGTCACCCCTCCACTTT.

The gene calls are TRBV4-3 and TRBJ2-5; D perhaps matches TRBD1 (5 bases). V was trimmed by 0 bases and J by 7 bases, leaving 9 bases between them. Germline CDR1 and CDR2: LGHNA and YSLEER. CDR3 length equals 13 residues. The CDR3 DNA reads TGCGCCAGCAGCCAAGACAGGGAAGGGACCCAGTACTTC. Protein product: CASSQDREGTQYF.

A few counts support this clone. This rearrangement joins TRBV4-1 to TRBJ2-7; 7 nucleotides line up with TRBD1. Trimming removed 6 bases from V and 2 bases from J; junction bases left unmatched: 10. This CDR3 comprises 15 residues. The germline V gene has CDR1 MGHRA and CDR2 YSYEKL. This chain's CDR3 is CASSRGPAEPYEQYF. The CDR3 coding sequence is TGCGCCAGCAGTAGGGGGCCAGCCGAACCCTACGAGCAGTACTTC.

V gene TRBV2 combines with J gene TRBJ1-2; D might be TRBD1 (5 bases). The CDR3 contains 12 residues. The V and J ends lost 4 bases and 5 bases respectively, with 8 bases between them. Germline CDR1 is SNHLY and CDR2 is FYNNEI. The CDR3 protein is CASSVQGYGYTF. CDR3 bases: TGTGCCAGCAGTGTGCAGGGTTATGGCTACACCTTC.

This clone was detected a few times. The rearrangement uses TRBV7-2 and TRBJ2-7, with a tentative D call TRBD2 (7 bases). Between the trimmed V and J ends, which lost 4 bases and 4 bases, there was a span of 17 bases. CDR3 size: 15 residues. Germline V gene sequence: CDR1 SGHTA, CDR2 FQGNSA. The DNA of the CDR3 is TGTGCCAGCAGCTCCCCCGGGGGGCGGCGATACGAGCAGTACTTC. Translating it yields CASSSPGGRRYEQYF. The variable domain in full, completed from reference TRBV7-2 and TRBJ2-7, reads GAGVSQSPSNKVTEKGKDVELRCDPISGHTALYWYRQSLGQGLEFLIYFQGNSAPDKSGLPSDRFSAERTGGSVSTLTIQRTQQEDSAVYLCASSSPGGRRYEQYFGPGTRLTVT.

The chain couples TRBV5-1 to TRBJ2-2; possible D gene TRBD1, 5 bases. Trimming removed 0 bases from V and 4 bases from J, with 10 bases in between. CDR1 SGHRS and CDR2 YFSETQ come from the germline V gene. This CDR3 contains 15 residues. This chain's CDR3 is CASSLGQLTTGELFF. The CDR3 coding sequence is TGCGCCAGCAGCTTGGGACAGCTTACCACCGGGGAGCTGTTTTTT.

The chain joins TRBV6-6 to TRBJ2-3; no firm D call. This CDR3 contains 14 residues. Per germline, CDR1 MNHNY and CDR2 SVGAGI (reference sequence). Trimming shortened V by 6 bases and J by 0 bases, and 10 bases separated the two germline ends. The CDR3 DNA is TGTGCCAGCAGCCCGGGTCAAAGCACAGATACGCAGTATTTT. It is translated as CASSPGQSTDTQYF.

This clone occurred a few times. This sequence joins TRBV7-8 and TRBJ1-2; a possible D gene is TRBD1 (6 bases). The length of the CDR3 is 13 residues. Germline V gives CDR1 SGHVS, CDR2 FQNEAQ. V lost 1 base and J 5 bases, leaving 8 bases between the germline ends. The CDR3 nucleotides read TGTGCCAGCAGCTTAGAAGGACAGTATGGCTACACCTTC. Translating it yields CASSLEGQYGYTF.